This T cell receptor beta chain was captured by sequencing in a study of identical twins. The CDR3 runs 15 residues. CDR1 and CDR2 from the germline V gene are GTSNPN and SVGIG (reference sequence). The junction had 7 bases not matched to a gene; V was cut back by 2 bases and J by 5 bases. Addition of a universal primer site occurred through template switching, and cDNA carried unique molecular identifiers. A single record per CDR3 protein comes from TCRdb applying MiXCR to the 5' RACE reads. The table has roughly 350,000 distinct CDR3 sequences, approximately 10% seen once. With respect to this clonotype: Its antigen is unidentified.

Findings and caveats of the study: In drawing conclusions, the study used cross-sectional statistical analysis and did not follow the same donors.

The chain is built from TRBV30 and TRBJ2-2; 8 bases line up with TRBD2. This receptor was identified in a woman between 45 and 60 years old in good health. The sequenced material came from naive T cells sorted from blood. The chain's CDR3 is CAWSRGVAGTGELFF. CDR3 nucleotides: TGTGCCTGGAGTAGGGGGGTAGCGGGAACCGGGGAGCTGTTTTTT.